This T cell receptor (beta chain) was recovered during a study of Ad26.COV2.S vaccination and SARS-CoV-2 variants. Whole-study context: Donor was in the COV1001 Ad26.COV2.S trial arm.

The treatment here: some 20 received Ad26.COV2.S at low or high dose, single or two shots; 5 received placebo; per-sample allocation not given. On day 63 after the first injection, vaccine and placebo recipients gave samples. Wuhan-strain SARS-CoV-2 spike was expressed by the Ad26 vector that made up the vaccine. CDR3 size: 14 residues. V lost 4 bases and J lost 2, with 11 bases in between. The germline CDR1 and CDR2 sequences are SGHNT and YYREEE (reference sequence). Concerning this clone itself: Its target is unknown.

The table came from immunoSEQ multiplex PCR; TCRdb's copy has only in-frame clones and leaves some out. Of over 200,000 clones in the sample, approximately 88% are singletons; the top ten hold about 10%. General study findings and limits: Researchers cautioned that TCR breadth and depth analyses may have underestimated total T cell responses. Vaccinees showed greater spike-specific TCR breadth than placebo recipients.

The material sequenced was peripheral blood, taken in a trial of Ad26.COV2.S vaccine versus placebo. The gene calls are TRBV5-4 and TRBJ2-3, with D tentatively TRBD1 or TRBD2 (5 bases each). The TCR was taken from a person between 18 and 60 years old who received the Ad26.COV2.S COVID-19 vaccine or a placebo. CDR3 bases: TGTGCCAGCAGCGGGGGAGATACCACAGATACGCAGTATTTT. Translated: CASSGGDTTDTQYF.